Below, 23 T cell receptor beta chains from the same sample are listed, as sequenced in a study of read filtering for tumor transcriptome and immune sequencing. Molecular barcoded adaptors covering alpha/delta and beta/gamma chains were used on 400 to 450 ng RNA. TCRdb fed the reads into MiXCR, producing one record per CDR3 protein. The sample holds roughly 130,000 distinct CDR3 sequences; roughly 13% are singletons and the top ten take approximately 10%. Material for sequencing was a population of CD138-negative cells sorted from bone marrow. The receptors were gathered from a donor older than 35 with multiple myeloma.

This clonotype was seen a few times. This could be a read error, since a much larger clone is one nucleotide away. The rearrangement uses TRBV5-4 and TRBJ2-5; either TRBD1 or TRBD2 may supply D (5 bases each). Germline V gene sequence: CDR1 SGHNT, CDR2 YYREEE (reference sequence). The CDR3 extends over 14 amino acids. V was trimmed by 2 bases and J by 4 bases, leaving 12 bases between them. The CDR3 sequence is CASSFPSGRETQYF. The CDR3 DNA reads TGTGCCAGCAGCTTCCCCTCGGGGCGAGAGACCCAGTACTTC.

As for this clonotype: A read error is possible here, since a much larger clone lies one base away. The gene calls are TRBV7-9 and TRBJ2-2; TRBD2 is a possible D gene (6 bases). Per the germline V gene, CDR1 is SEHNR and CDR2 is FQNEAQ (reference sequence). The V gene lost 7 bases and the J gene lost 3 bases, with 18 bases spanning the gap. This CDR3 has 16 amino acids. This CDR3 is CASIRGAREDTGELFF. The CDR3 bases are TGTGCCAGCATTCGAGGCGCGAGGGAGGACACCGGGGAGCTGTTTTTT. Variable domain in full (rest from reference TRBV7-9 and TRBJ2-2): DTGVSQNPRHKITKRGQNVTFRCDPISEHNRLYWYRQTLGQGPEFLTYFQNEAQLEKSRLLSDRFSAERPKGSFSTLEIQRTEQGDSAMYLCASIRGAREDTGELFFGEGSRLTVL.

This clonotype was counted ten times or more. The chain employs TRBV5-1 and TRBJ2-1; 12 bases align to TRBD2. V shed 3 bases, J shed 4 bases, and the junction held 2 bases outside the gene matches. This CDR3 comprises 15 residues. Germline V gene data show CDR1 as SGHRS and CDR2 as YFSETQ. CDR3 nucleotide sequence: TGCGCCAGCAGCTCTAGCGGGAGGGCTTACAATGAGCAGTTCTTC. Translating it yields CASSSSGRAYNEQFF.

The chain has TRBV12-3 or TRBV12-4 and TRBJ1-3; D perhaps matches TRBD1 (5 bases). The CDR3 extends over 13 amino acids. V shed 8 bases and J shed 4 bases, with 12 bases lying between them. This CDR3 reads CASCRDLGNTIYF. CDR3 in DNA: TGTGCCAGCTGCAGGGATCTAGGAAACACCATATATTTT.

This clonotype is classed as medium-sized (0.01 to 0.1%). This chain uses TRBV20-1 with TRBJ1-5; D is ambiguous. The germline CDR1 and CDR2 sequences are DFQATT and SNEGSKA (reference sequence). This CDR3 contains 12 residues. Trimming left V 0 bases short and J 6 bases short, with 6 bases between. The CDR3 here is CSARDLGQPQHF. In nucleotides, the CDR3 is TGCAGTGCTAGAGATCTAGGTCAGCCCCAGCATTTT.

This clonotype was seen repeatedly, ten times or more. The chain carries TRBV7-2 and TRBJ1-1; D is perhaps TRBD1 (6 bases). V lost 5 bases and J lost 5, with 18 bases in between. Germline values: CDR1 SGHTA, CDR2 FQGNSA. The CDR3 is made up of 15 amino acids. The CDR3 here is CASSSRLGASTEAFF. DNA of the CDR3: TGTGCCAGCAGCAGCCGGCTGGGGGCGAGTACTGAAGCTTTCTTT.

This clonotype was observed at least ten times. The genes are TRBV6-1 and TRBJ2-1; TRBD2 is a possible D gene (5 bases). CDR3 length: 14 residues. Between the trimmed V and J ends, which lost 8 bases and 6 bases, there was a span of 17 bases. The germline CDR1 and CDR2 sequences are MNHNS and SASEGT. The CDR3 is CASRLSGVANEQFF. The CDR3 DNA sequence: TGTGCCAGCCGACTCAGCGGCGTGGCCAATGAGCAGTTCTTC.

In its sample, this clonotype was seen a few times. Germline is not matched at one junction end, which may reflect a read error. The chain links TRBV7-7 to TRBJ1-5, with a tentative D call TRBD1 (6 bases). The CDR3 is 16 amino acids. The germline V gene has CDR1 SSHAT and CDR2 FNYEAQ (reference sequence). This CDR3 is CASSFGGEGGNQPQHF. DNA for the CDR3: TGTGCTAGCAGCTTCGGGGGTGAGGGGGGCAATCAGCCCCAGCATTTT.

This clonotype has a count of ten or more. The chain is built from TRBV3-1 and TRBJ2-3, with 7 bases matching TRBD2. CDR1 and CDR2 (germline): LGHDT, YNNKEL (reference sequence). This CDR3 has 17 residues. J was trimmed by 5 bases and V by 4 bases; bases with no gene match: 15. The CDR3 bases are TGTGCCAGCAGCCCCGGGGCCAGCGGGATTGGTGGAGATACGCAGTATTTT. Translated: CASSPGASGIGGDTQYF.

This clonotype was picked up many times. V gene TRBV7-2 combines with J gene TRBJ1-6; 7 bases are a match to TRBD1. Germline-derived CDR1 and CDR2 are SGHTA and FQGNSA. This CDR3 contains 18 residues. Trimming at V came to 6 bases and at J to 5 bases, leaving 16 bases not matched to a gene. CDR3 sequence reads: CASRPRVARGPDNSPLHF. The CDR3 bases are TGTGCCAGCAGACCCCGTGTAGCTAGGGGGCCTGATAATTCACCCCTCCACTTT.

This clonotype was counted at least ten times. V gene TRBV29-1 combines with J gene TRBJ2-7; D might be TRBD1 or TRBD2, each matching 6 bases. The CDR3 is 14 amino acids. The ends were cut back, 7 bases at V and 5 bases at J, with 21 bases in the middle. Germline V gives CDR1 SQVTM, CDR2 ANQGSEA. CDR3 coding DNA: TGCAGCGCTGTGCGGGACAACCTGTCCCACGAGCAGTACTTC. Residues: CSAVRDNLSHEQYF.

In this sample, this clonotype turned up many times. The genes are TRBV28 and TRBJ1-2; 10 nucleotides line up with TRBD1. The ends lost 6 bases at V and 5 bases at J; junction bases unmatched: 3. Germline assignment: CDR1 MDHEN and CDR2 SYDVKM. The CDR3 spans 13 residues. For the CDR3, the DNA is TGTGCCAGCAGGGGGACAGGGGTTTATGGCTACACCTTC. Translation: CASRGTGVYGYTF.

This clonotype was recorded many times. The V call is TRBV11-1, the J call TRBJ2-1; D might be TRBD1 (6 bases). Trimming removed 4 bases from V and 1 base from J, with 8 bases in between. The length of the CDR3 is 14 residues. Per the germline V gene, CDR1 is SGHAT and CDR2 is FQDESV (reference sequence). DNA for the CDR3: TGTGCCAGCAGCTCGACAGGTTCCTACAATGAGCAGTTCTTC. Protein product: CASSSTGSYNEQFF.

The gene calls are TRBV30 and TRBJ2-2; 7 positions match TRBD2. Germline V gene lookup returns CDR1 GTSNPN and CDR2 SVGIG (reference sequence). The CDR3 spans 16 residues. Trimming at V came to 3 bases and at J to 5 bases, leaving 12 bases not matched to a gene. CDR3 residues: CAWSGTGGRKTGELFF. CDR3 coding DNA: TGTGCCTGGAGCGGTACTGGCGGGAGAAAAACCGGGGAGCTGTTTTTT.

This clonotype was detected only a few times. The rearrangement joins TRBV4-2 to TRBJ2-7; no reliable D call. Trimming removed 0 bases at V and 0 bases at J, with 9 bases between. This CDR3 spans 15 amino acids. In germline, CDR1 is LGHNA, CDR2 YNFKEQ. The CDR3 region is CASSQESDGSYEQYF. The CDR3 coding sequence is TGTGCCAGCAGCCAAGAGTCGGACGGCTCCTACGAGCAGTACTTC.

This clonotype was detected many times. For the CDR3, the DNA is TGTGCCAGCAGGGCTCGGACTAGCGGGAGGGCAGATGAGCAGTTCTTC. This codes for CASRARTSGRADEQFF. This rearrangement joins TRBV6-1 to TRBJ2-1, with TRBD2 matching over 15 bases. The CDR3 consists of 16 residues. With V trimmed by 6 bases and J by 8 bases, 8 bases remained unmatched. Germline V lookup: CDR1 MNHNS, CDR2 SASEGT.

This clonotype was observed at least ten times. The rearrangement links TRBV4-1 to TRBJ2-7; D unresolved. This CDR3 region has 15 residues. Between the trimmed V and J ends, which lost 1 base and 1 base, there was a span of 11 bases. The germline V gene encodes CDR1 MGHRA and CDR2 YSYEKL. This CDR3 reads CASSQATAKSYEQYF. In nucleotides, the CDR3 is TGCGCCAGCAGCCAAGCAACAGCCAAATCCTACGAGCAGTACTTC.

The V gene is TRBV30, the J gene TRBJ1-3; tentative D call: TRBD1 (6 bases). Trimming removed 0 bases at V and 2 bases at J, with 14 bases between. Looked up from germline, CDR1 is GTSNPN and CDR2 is SVGIG (reference sequence). The CDR3 spans 16 residues. CDR3 sequence reads: CAWSVRWQGTGNTIYF. CDR3 DNA: TGTGCCTGGAGTGTAAGGTGGCAGGGGACTGGAAACACCATATATTTT.

Points on this clonotype: Sequence at one end of the junction differs from germline and may be a read error. V and J are TRBV19 and TRBJ1-1, with TRBD1 matching 7 bases. From germline, CDR1 is LNHDA and CDR2 SQIVND (reference sequence). The CDR3 has 14 amino acids. This CDR3 reads CASSPDRWKEGWSF. In nucleotides, the CDR3 is TGTGCCAGTAGCCCGGACAGGTGGAAGGAGGGATGGTCCTTT.

This clonotype was picked up many times. The rearrangement links TRBV20-1 to TRBJ2-7; D remains unclear. CDR3 length equals 11 residues. CDR1 and CDR2 (germline): DFQATT, SNEGSKA (reference sequence). The V end lost 0 bases, the J end lost 6 bases, and 6 bases lay between the germline ends. CDR3 coding DNA: TGCAGTGCTAGAGATCAGGTCGAGCAGTACTTC. Amino acids: CSARDQVEQYF.

The table lists this clonotype with many counts. The rearrangement uses TRBV19 and TRBJ2-2, with D unresolved. V was cut by 6 bases and J by 2 bases, with 7 bases left in between. The CDR3 sequence is 13 residues long. Looked up from germline, CDR1 is LNHDA and CDR2 is SQIVND (reference sequence). CDR3 sequence reads: CASRVVNTGELFF. Written as DNA, the CDR3 is TGTGCCAGTAGAGTGGTAAACACCGGGGAGCTGTTTTTT.

Ten or more counts support this clonotype. This chain joins TRBV5-1 and TRBJ2-1; 10 positions match TRBD2. Germline V lookup: CDR1 SGHRS, CDR2 YFSETQ. The V segment lost 1 base and the J segment 1 base; nucleotides outside the gene matches: 5. This CDR3 comprises 17 residues. CDR3 sequence (DNA): TGCGCCAGCAGCTTGTCTAGCGGGGGAACTTCCTACAATGAGCAGTTCTTC. Protein: CASSLSSGGTSYNEQFF.

Remarks on this clonotype: A much larger clone lies a single base off, so this may be a read error. The chain has TRBV9 and TRBJ2-5; D is uncertain. The CDR3 loop spans 11 amino acids. Per germline, CDR1 SGDLS and CDR2 YYNGEE. The CDR3 reads CASSVGETRYF. In nucleotides, the CDR3 is TGTGCCAGCAGCGTGGGCGAGACCCGGTACTTC.